This TCR beta chain was retrieved from a study of circulating CD8 cells and anti-PD-1 response in melanoma. This clonotype was detected a few times. The antigen is undetermined. Study-wide results and caveats: Replicates were generally not done for experiments.

From live CD3+CD8+TCRalphabeta+ cells, four PD-1 and/or TIGIT subsets were sorted. The QIAseq Immune Repertoire TCR panel built the libraries from roughly 15 ng of total RNA. TCRdb itself ran the reads through MiXCR, one entry per CDR3 protein. The sample lists roughly 150 distinct CDR3 sequences, 18% occurring once. V was trimmed by 3 bases and J by 2 bases, leaving 10 bases between them. The germline CDR1 and CDR2 sequences are LNHDA and SQIVND (reference sequence). The length of the CDR3 is 14 residues. This receptor was identified in a human donor with melanoma. V is TRBV19 and J is TRBJ1-1; no reliable D call. Sequenced here: CD8+ T cells from PBMCs, sampled at baseline or after one month of anti-PD-1 therapy (not recorded which). The CDR3, as DNA: TGTGCCAGTAGTATCGGCGGGGTAAACACTGAAGCTTTCTTT. Translated: CASSIGGVNTEAFF.